These 27 T cell receptor beta chains came from one sample sequenced in a study of blood T cell repertoires in COVID-19. Profiled with immunoSEQ multiplex PCR; TCRdb holds only in-frame clones, not every one. Counted here are 130,000 or so clones, around 91% occurring once; the ten biggest clones make up under 35%. Input material: peripheral blood. All receptors derive from an older man with active or convalescent COVID-19.

V is TRBV7-6 and J is TRBJ2-7, with 8 bases matching TRBD1. The germline gives CDR1 SGHVS, CDR2 FNYEAQ. V shed 2 bases and J 1 base; nucleotides not matched to a gene: 13. The CDR3 extends over 18 amino acids. The DNA for the CDR3 is TGTGCCAGCAGCTTATGGAGTGGATTGGGACAGGAATCCTACGAGCAGTACTTC. This codes for CASSLWSGLGQESYEQYF.

CDR3 in DNA: TGCAGCGCCGGGGGGACTACTAACTATGGCTACACCTTC. This encodes CSAGGTTNYGYTF. V usage is TRBV29-1 and J usage is TRBJ1-2; TRBD1 is a possible D gene (5 bases). Germline CDR1 and CDR2: SQVTM and ANQGSEA. The CDR3 has 13 amino acids. The V end was cut by 7 bases, the J end by 0 bases, with 12 bases between.

The gene calls are TRBV18 and TRBJ2-7; TRBD1 aligns across 9 bases. This CDR3 comprises 17 residues. The germline V gene has CDR1 KGHSH and CDR2 LQKENI. V lost 0 bases and J lost 1; bases outside the gene matches: 7. This chain's CDR3 is CASSPPTGGKDSYEQYF. The CDR3 coding sequence is TGTGCCAGCTCACCACCGACAGGGGGTAAGGATTCCTACGAGCAGTACTTC.

This chain connects TRBV19 to TRBJ2-7; 7 bases match TRBD2. CDR1 LNHDA and CDR2 SQIVND come from the germline V gene (reference sequence). Trimming at V came to 3 bases and at J to 7 bases, leaving 12 bases not matched to a gene. This CDR3 comprises 15 residues. The CDR3 DNA is TGTGCCAGTAGTATTCTGCACCTGGGAGGGGAAGAGCAGTACTTC. It translates to CASSILHLGGEEQYF.

The chain joins TRBV10-3 to TRBJ2-2; 12 nucleotides agree with TRBD1. The germline gives CDR1 ENHRY, CDR2 SYGVKD. This CDR3 is built from 15 residues. V gave up 8 bases and J gave up 7 bases; unmatched junction bases: 8. CDR3 sequence reads: CAIHPGQGAVGELFF. CDR3 sequence (DNA): TGTGCCATCCATCCGGGACAGGGGGCGGTCGGGGAGCTGTTTTTT.

This chain connects TRBV5-1 to TRBJ2-5; no clear D. Germline V gene lookup returns CDR1 SGHRS and CDR2 YFSETQ. The V gene lost 1 base and the J gene lost 2 bases, with 6 bases spanning the gap. The CDR3 totals 13 residues. DNA for the CDR3: TGCGCCAGCAGCTTGACTTTTCAAGAGACCCAGTACTTC. Its translation is CASSLTFQETQYF.

The V and J genes are TRBV29-1 and TRBJ1-2; D is possibly TRBD1 (6 bases). The CDR3 extends over 13 amino acids. Germline V CDR1 and CDR2: SQVTM, ANQGSEA. Trimming took off 7 bases at V and 8 bases at J, with 20 bases between the two ends. The CDR3 region is CSAELQGTKGYTF. CDR3 DNA: TGCAGCGCCGAACTACAGGGCACGAAGGGCTACACCTTC.

The chain links TRBV19 to TRBJ1-2; D is possibly TRBD1 (5 bases). This CDR3 contains 15 residues. V lost 5 bases and J lost 8, with 21 bases in between. The germline gives CDR1 LNHDA, CDR2 SQIVND (reference sequence). The DNA of the CDR3 is TGTGCCAGTAGTGGGGCGGAGGGACGAGCAGAAGGCTACACCTTC. Protein: CASSGAEGRAEGYTF.

The chain joins TRBV28 to TRBJ2-7, with 10 bases fitting TRBD2. Germline CDR1 and CDR2: MDHEN and SYDVKM. V lost 5 bases to trimming and J lost 2 bases; unmatched junction nucleotides: 18. The CDR3 extends over 19 amino acids. The CDR3 spells CASSPLGGRLAGFTYEQYF. The CDR3 DNA follows: TGTGCCAGCAGTCCCCTAGGGGGGAGACTAGCGGGCTTCACCTACGAGCAGTACTTC.

The chain couples TRBV5-1 to TRBJ2-7; 7 bases line up with TRBD1. V was clipped by 0 bases and J by 6 bases; unmatched bases: 6. This CDR3 is 14 amino acids long. Per germline, CDR1 SGHRS and CDR2 YFSETQ. The CDR3 sequence: CASSLGQGFSEQYF. CDR3 nucleotides: TGCGCCAGCAGCTTGGGACAGGGCTTTTCCGAGCAGTACTTC.

The chain links TRBV18 to TRBJ1-6; 9 bases match TRBD1. CDR3 length: 18 residues. The ends lost 3 bases at V and 0 bases at J; junction bases unmatched: 6. The germline gives CDR1 KGHSH, CDR2 LQKENI. CDR3 in amino acids: CASSPGTGHASYNSPLHF. The CDR3 region has the DNA TGTGCCAGCTCACCCGGGACAGGGCATGCCTCCTATAATTCACCCCTCCACTTT.

CDR3 region: CASSRHPPGTGEGAFF. The CDR3 DNA follows: TGTGCCAGTAGTAGACATCCGCCGGGGACAGGGGAGGGAGCTTTCTTT. V and J are TRBV19 and TRBJ1-1; 10 bases agree with TRBD1. V gave up 4 bases and J gave up 10 bases; unmatched junction bases: 15. CDR3 length equals 16 residues. Looked up from germline, CDR1 is LNHDA and CDR2 is SQIVND (reference sequence).

The chain links TRBV27 to TRBJ2-7; the match to TRBD2 covers 8 bases. Germline V lookup: CDR1 MNHEY, CDR2 SMNVEV (reference sequence). The CDR3 is 13 residues long. Trimming took 6 bases from V and 2 from J; bases not matched to a gene: 3. CDR3 DNA: TGTGCCAGCAGCTCGGGAGGGCCCTACGAGCAGTACTTC. Translated, it gives CASSSGGPYEQYF.

This sequence joins TRBV5-5 and TRBJ2-1; 12 nucleotides match TRBD2. The CDR3 spans 12 residues. CDR1 and CDR2 from the germline V gene are SGHKS and YYEKEE (reference sequence). J was trimmed by 16 bases and V by 4 bases; bases with no gene match: 6. CDR3 sequence reads: CASSRTSGTTFF. The DNA for the CDR3 is TGTGCCAGCAGCCGGACTAGCGGGACAACTTTCTTC.

The genes are TRBV5-1 and TRBJ2-3; the match to TRBD1 covers 9 bases. This CDR3 comprises 15 residues. Losses at the gene ends were 0 bases for V and 6 bases for J; bases not matched to a gene: 5. The germline CDR1 and CDR2 sequences are SGHRS and YFSETQ. The CDR3, as DNA: TGCGCCAGCAGCTTGGGGGACAGGGAAGGTGATACGCAGTATTTT. The encoded protein is CASSLGDREGDTQYF.

The rearrangement links TRBV28 to TRBJ1-1, with D possibly TRBD1 on 5 matching bases. Germline V gives CDR1 MDHEN, CDR2 SYDVKM. V was trimmed by 3 bases and J by 5 bases, leaving 16 bases between them. The CDR3 runs 15 residues. CDR3 sequence (DNA): TGTGCCAGCAGTTTGGTACTTGGGGCTGGGACTGAAGCTTTCTTT. Protein: CASSLVLGAGTEAFF.

The genes are TRBV7-9 and TRBJ2-1; perhaps TRBD1 as D (6 bases). Germline loops: CDR1 SEHNR, CDR2 FQNEAQ (reference sequence). V lost 2 bases to trimming and J lost 7 bases, with 6 bases between them. The CDR3 extends over 12 amino acids. CDR3 DNA sequence: TGTGCCAGCAGCTTACAGGGGAATGAGCAGTTCTTC. Its protein product is CASSLQGNEQFF.

This clone came up once. The rearrangement uses TRBV2 and TRBJ1-4; a possible D gene is TRBD1 (6 bases). Germline V CDR1 and CDR2: SNHLY, FYNNEI. Trimming left V 5 bases short and J 2 bases short, with 9 bases between. The CDR3 runs to 14 residues. The CDR3 sequence: CASSPQGTNEKLFF. The CDR3 nucleotides are TGTGCCAGCAGTCCACAGGGCACTAATGAAAAACTGTTTTTT.

The rearrangement joins TRBV10-3 to TRBJ2-5; 8 bases are a match to TRBD1. The J segment lost 4 bases and the V segment lost 2 bases, leaving 6 bases of the junction unmatched. The CDR3 consists of 15 residues. Germline CDR1 ENHRY, CDR2 SYGVKD. The CDR3 DNA reads TGTGCCATCAGTGAGGGTGACAGGGGTGGAGAGACCCAGTACTTC. Translated, it gives CAISEGDRGGETQYF.

This sequence joins TRBV2 and TRBJ2-2; TRBD1 agrees at 7 bases. From germline, CDR1 is SNHLY and CDR2 FYNNEI. V dropped 7 bases and J dropped 0; count of bases not matched to a gene: 5. The CDR3 runs 15 residues. The CDR3 is CASIKQGPNTGELFF. In DNA form, the CDR3 reads TGTGCCAGCATAAAACAGGGGCCGAACACCGGGGAGCTGTTTTTT. The full variable domain, rest sourced from reference TRBV2 and TRBJ2-2, is EPEVTQTPSHQVTQMGQEVILRCVPISNHLYFYWYRQILGQKVEFLVSFYNNEISEKSEIFDDQFSVERPDGSNFTLKIRSTKLEDSAMYFCASIKQGPNTGELFFGEGSRLTVL.

The V gene is TRBV7-9, the J gene TRBJ2-4, with D possibly TRBD2 on 5 matching bases. The CDR3 covers 15 residues. The V end lost 2 bases, the J end lost 1 base, and 9 bases lay between the germline ends. Germline V gene data show CDR1 as SEHNR and CDR2 as FQNEAQ (reference sequence). In DNA, the CDR3 is TGTGCCAGCAGCTTATCGGACTCGGCCAAAAACATTCAGTACTTC. Translated, it gives CASSLSDSAKNIQYF.

The chain recombines TRBV6-1 with TRBJ1-2; tentative D call: TRBD1 (6 bases). V dropped 2 bases and J dropped 1 base, with 8 bases sitting between them. This CDR3 is 14 amino acids long. Germline assignment: CDR1 MNHNS and CDR2 SASEGT. DNA of the CDR3: TGTGCCAGCAGTGAATGGGGGCGTAACTATGGCTACACCTTC. Its protein product is CASSEWGRNYGYTF.

A single count supports this clone. This chain joins TRBV30 and TRBJ2-1; the D gene is possibly TRBD1 (6 bases). Germline assignment: CDR1 GTSNPN and CDR2 SVGIG (reference sequence). Trimming left V 1 base short and J 9 bases short, with 13 bases between. The CDR3 has 13 residues. CDR3 sequence (DNA): TGTGCCTGGAGTGACAGGGCGTTGGGTGAGCAGTTCTTC. Protein product: CAWSDRALGEQFF.

This clone appeared once. The chain carries TRBV5-1 and TRBJ2-1; 7 nucleotides match TRBD2. Germline CDR1 and CDR2: SGHRS and YFSETQ. V was clipped by 4 bases and J by 4 bases; unmatched bases: 11. The CDR3 sequence is 16 residues long. CDR3 residues: CASSHNLAGGYNEQFF. The CDR3 region has the DNA TGCGCCAGCAGCCATAATTTAGCGGGTGGATACAATGAGCAGTTCTTC.

This chain uses TRBV5-5 with TRBJ1-2, with D possibly being TRBD1 (6 bases). CDR1 SGHKS and CDR2 YYEKEE come from the germline V gene (reference sequence). This CDR3 region has 16 residues. V was clipped by 0 bases and J by 8 bases, with 20 bases between them. The CDR3 DNA is TGTGCCAGCAGCTTGGGTCTCGGCGCGGGGGCGGGAGGCTACACCTTC. Translation: CASSLGLGAGAGGYTF.

The chain employs TRBV27 and TRBJ2-1; TRBD2 matches 10 bases. This CDR3 comprises 14 residues. V lost 7 bases, J lost 7 bases, and 7 bases stayed unmatched. Germline assignment: CDR1 MNHEY and CDR2 SMNVEV (reference sequence). The CDR3 protein is CASKASGSWNEQFF. The CDR3 nucleotides are TGTGCCAGCAAGGCTAGCGGGAGTTGGAATGAGCAGTTCTTC.

This chain uses TRBV29-1 with TRBJ1-3; TRBD1 agrees at 7 bases. V was clipped by 7 bases and J by 0 bases; unmatched bases: 3. CDR1 and CDR2 (germline): SQVTM, ANQGSEA. This CDR3 contains 13 residues. The CDR3: CSGRTGSGNTIYF. Written as DNA, the CDR3 is TGCAGCGGTAGGACAGGCTCTGGAAACACCATATATTTT.